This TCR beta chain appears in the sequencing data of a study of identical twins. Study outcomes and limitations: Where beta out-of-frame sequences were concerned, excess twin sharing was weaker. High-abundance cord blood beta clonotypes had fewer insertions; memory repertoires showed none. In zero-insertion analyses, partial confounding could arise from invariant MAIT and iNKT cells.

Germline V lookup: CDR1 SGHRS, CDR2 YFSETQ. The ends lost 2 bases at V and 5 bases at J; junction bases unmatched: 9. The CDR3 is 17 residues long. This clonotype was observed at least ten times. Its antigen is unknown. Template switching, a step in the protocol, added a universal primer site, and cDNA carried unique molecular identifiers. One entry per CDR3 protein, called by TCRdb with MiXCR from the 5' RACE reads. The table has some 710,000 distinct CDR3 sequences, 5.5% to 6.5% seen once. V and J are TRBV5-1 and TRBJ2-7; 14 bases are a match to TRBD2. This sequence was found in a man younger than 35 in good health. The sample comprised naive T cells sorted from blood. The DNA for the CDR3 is TGCGCCAGCAGCTTTAGGGGACTAGCGGGAGAATCCCACGAGCAGTACGTC. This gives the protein CASSFRGLAGESHEQYV.